This entry features one TCR beta chain sequence. What it binds is not known. RNA transcripts gave rise to amplified TCR beta CDR3 regions. When the TCR CDR3 underwent first-round RT-PCR, the HTBI primer set was used. TCRdb independently ran MiXCR on the multiplex PCR reads; one entry per CDR3 protein. The data contain a few hundred thousand distinct CDR3 sequences, approximately 14% of them seen just once; the ten biggest clones take up approximately 7.4%. The data stem from a study of T cells in Graves' hyperthyroidism and ophthalmopathy. The study, taken as a whole, reports: Stable hyperthyroidism was told apart from ophthalmopathy by a model built on 13 V-J features.

Newly diagnosed hyperthyroidism, duration under 2 months, in patients aged 18 to 65. The diagnostic basis comprised clinical symptoms, serum thyroxine and TRAb, thyroid ultrasound and orbital computed tomography. In germline, CDR1 is SGHAT, CDR2 FQNNGV. The CDR3 has 14 amino acids. V shed 1 base and J shed 6 bases, with 13 bases lying between them. This sequence was found in a woman younger than 45 with Graves' hyperthyroidism. Sequenced material: blood. This chain links TRBV11-2 with TRBJ2-7; possibly TRBD2 for D (5 bases). The CDR3 DNA reads TGTGCCAGCAGCTTAGGAGGGCCCCTGGGCGAGCAGTACTTC. This gives the protein CASSLGGPLGEQYF.